The present entry profiles one T cell receptor (beta chain) with its context. TCRdb independently ran MiXCR on the 5' RACE reads; one entry per CDR3 protein. The data hold some 550,000 distinct CDR3 sequences, with over 15% observed a single time. These data are taken from a study of T cells after yellow fever vaccination. Study-level information: With SMART-Seq v4 Ultra Low Input, the fractions containing low cell numbers were prepared.

This CDR3 spans 17 amino acids. Germline V gives CDR1 DFQATT, CDR2 SNEGSKA (reference sequence). V was pared by 3 bases and J by 5 bases, with 8 bases of the junction left unmatched. This TCR came from a man aged 25 to 40 who received the YFV17D yellow fever vaccine. The J gene is TRBJ2-2, the V gene TRBV20-1, with 14 nucleotides matching TRBD2. Sequencing was performed on PBMCs, taken 15 days after the yellow fever booster vaccination. The CDR3 DNA sequence: TGCAGTGCTAGTGGGGGACTAGCGGGAGTCGGAACCGGGGAGCTGTTTTTT. Protein: CSASGGLAGVGTGELFF.